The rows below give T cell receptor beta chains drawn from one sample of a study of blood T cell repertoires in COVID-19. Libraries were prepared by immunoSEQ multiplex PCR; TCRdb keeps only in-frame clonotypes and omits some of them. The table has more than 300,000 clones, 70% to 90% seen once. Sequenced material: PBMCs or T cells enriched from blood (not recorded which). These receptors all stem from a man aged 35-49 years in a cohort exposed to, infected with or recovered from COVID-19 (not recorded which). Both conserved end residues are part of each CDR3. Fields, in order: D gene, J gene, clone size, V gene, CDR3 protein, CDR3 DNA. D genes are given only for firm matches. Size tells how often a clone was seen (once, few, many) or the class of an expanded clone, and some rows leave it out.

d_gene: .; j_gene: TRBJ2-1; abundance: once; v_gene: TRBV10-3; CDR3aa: CASSPAYNEQFF; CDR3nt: TGTGCCTCTTCTCCGGCCTACAATGAGCAGTTCTTC
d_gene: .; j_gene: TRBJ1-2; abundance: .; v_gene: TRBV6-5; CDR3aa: CASVEADYYGYTF; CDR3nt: TGTGCCAGTGTTGAGGCGGATTACTATGGCTACACCTTC
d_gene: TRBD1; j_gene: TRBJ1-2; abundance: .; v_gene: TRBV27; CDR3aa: CASSLTGDGYTF; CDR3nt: TGTGCCAGCAGTCTGACAGGGGATGGCTACACCTTC
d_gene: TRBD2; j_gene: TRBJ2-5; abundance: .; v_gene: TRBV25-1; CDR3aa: CASRTSGKETQYF; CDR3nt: TGTGCCAGCAGGACTAGCGGGAAGGAGACCCAGTACTTC
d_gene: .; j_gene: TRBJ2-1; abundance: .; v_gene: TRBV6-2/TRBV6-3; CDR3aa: CASSFSGAPSQFF; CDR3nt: TGTGCCAGCAGTTTTAGCGGTGCCCCTTCTCAGTTCTTC
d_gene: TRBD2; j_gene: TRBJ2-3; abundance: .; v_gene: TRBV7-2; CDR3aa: CASSLAGGTTDTQYF; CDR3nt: TGTGCCAGCAGCTTAGCCGGGGGGACCACAGATACGCAGTATTTT
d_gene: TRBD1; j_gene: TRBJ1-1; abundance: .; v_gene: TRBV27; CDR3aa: CASSGRQGLNTEAFF; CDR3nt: TGTGCCAGCAGTGGCCGACAGGGACTGAACACTGAAGCTTTCTTT
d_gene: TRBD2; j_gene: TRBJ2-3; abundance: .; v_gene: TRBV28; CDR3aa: CASSVGTRASDTQYF; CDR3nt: TGTGCCAGCAGTGTCGGGACTAGAGCGTCAGATACGCAGTATTTT
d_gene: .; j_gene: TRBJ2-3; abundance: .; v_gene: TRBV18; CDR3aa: CASSPDGHTDTQYF; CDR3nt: TGTGCCAGCTCACCGGACGGACACACAGATACGCAGTATTTT
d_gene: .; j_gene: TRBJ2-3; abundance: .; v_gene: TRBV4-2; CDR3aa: CASSPLGGPSTDTQYF; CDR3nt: TGTGCCAGCAGCCCCCTTGGGGGCCCTAGCACAGATACGCAGTATTTT
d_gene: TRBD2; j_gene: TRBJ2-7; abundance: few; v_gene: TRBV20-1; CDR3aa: CSASQREHSYEQYF; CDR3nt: TGCAGTGCTAGTCAGCGGGAGCACTCCTACGAGCAGTACTTC
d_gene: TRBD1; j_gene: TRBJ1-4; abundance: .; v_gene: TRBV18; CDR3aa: CASSRDSQNEKLFF; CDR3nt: TGTGCCAGCTCTCGGGACAGCCAGAATGAAAAACTGTTTTTT
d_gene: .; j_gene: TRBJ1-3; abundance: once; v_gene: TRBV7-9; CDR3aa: CASSPAGRGNTIYF; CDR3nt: TGTGCCAGCAGCCCCGCAGGGCGCGGAAACACCATATATTTT
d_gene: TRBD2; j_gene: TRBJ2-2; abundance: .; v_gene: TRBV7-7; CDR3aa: CASSEQLAGTGELFF; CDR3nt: TGTGCCAGCAGCGAGCAACTAGCGGGAACCGGGGAGCTGTTTTTT
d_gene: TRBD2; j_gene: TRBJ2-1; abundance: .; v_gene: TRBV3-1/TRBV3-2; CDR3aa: CASSPREAGGMQFF; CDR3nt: TGTGCCAGCAGCCCCCGAGAAGCGGGAGGGATGCAGTTCTTC
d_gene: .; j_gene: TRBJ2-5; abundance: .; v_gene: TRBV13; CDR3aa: CASSLRLDSETQYF; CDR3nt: TGTGCCAGCAGCTTACGCCTGGACTCAGAGACCCAGTACTTC
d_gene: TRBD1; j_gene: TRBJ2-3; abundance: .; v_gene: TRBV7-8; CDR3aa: CASSYRDSPDTQYF; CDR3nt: TGTGCCAGCAGCTACCGGGACAGCCCAGATACGCAGTATTTT
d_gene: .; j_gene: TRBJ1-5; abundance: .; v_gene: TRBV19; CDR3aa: CASSIADNQPQHF; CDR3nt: TGTGCCAGTAGTATAGCAGACAATCAGCCCCAGCATTTT
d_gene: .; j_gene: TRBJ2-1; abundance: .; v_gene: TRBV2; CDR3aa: CASSVFNEQFF; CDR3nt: TGTGCCAGCAGTGTATTTAATGAGCAGTTCTTC
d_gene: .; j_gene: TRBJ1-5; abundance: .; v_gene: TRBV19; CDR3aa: CASSIGRYSNQPQHF; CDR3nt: TGTGCCAGTAGTATTGGTAGATATAGCAATCAGCCCCAGCATTTT
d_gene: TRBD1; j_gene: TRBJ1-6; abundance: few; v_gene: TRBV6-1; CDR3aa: CASSGGDRGYGSPLHF; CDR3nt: TGTGCCAGCAGTGGGGGAGACAGGGGGTACGGTTCACCCCTCCACTTT
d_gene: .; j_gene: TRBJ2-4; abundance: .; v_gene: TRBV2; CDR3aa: CASSGGWGNIQYF; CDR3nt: TGTGCCAGCAGTGGCGGGTGGGGAAACATTCAGTACTTC
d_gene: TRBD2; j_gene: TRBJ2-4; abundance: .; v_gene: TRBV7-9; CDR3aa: CASSPSGGIQYF; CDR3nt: TGTGCCAGCAGCCCTAGCGGGGGCATTCAGTACTTC
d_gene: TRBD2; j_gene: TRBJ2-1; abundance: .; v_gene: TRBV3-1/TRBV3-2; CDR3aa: CASSPGLAVGEYEQFF; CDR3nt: TGTGCCAGCAGCCCGGGACTAGCGGTGGGAGAGTACGAGCAGTTCTTC
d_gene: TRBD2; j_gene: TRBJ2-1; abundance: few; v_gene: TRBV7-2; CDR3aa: CASSLAPREANNEQFF; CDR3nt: TGTGCCAGCAGCTTAGCGCCCCGGGAGGCTAACAATGAGCAGTTCTTC
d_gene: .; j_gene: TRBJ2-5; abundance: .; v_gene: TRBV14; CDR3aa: CASSQNFQETQYF; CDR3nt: TGTGCCAGCAGCCAAAACTTTCAAGAGACCCAGTACTTC
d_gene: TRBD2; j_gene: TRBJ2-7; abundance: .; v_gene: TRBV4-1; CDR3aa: CASSPTSGTYEQYF; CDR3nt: TGCGCCAGCAGCCCTACTAGCGGGACCTACGAGCAGTACTTC
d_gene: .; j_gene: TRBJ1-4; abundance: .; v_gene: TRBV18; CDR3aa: CASSATRTSDEKLFF; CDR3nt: TGTGCCAGCTCAGCCACCAGGACATCGGATGAAAAACTGTTTTTT
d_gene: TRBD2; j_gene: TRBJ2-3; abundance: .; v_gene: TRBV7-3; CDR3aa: CASSSRGGWADTQYF; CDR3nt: TGTGCCAGCAGCTCTCGGGGGGGCTGGGCAGATACGCAGTATTTT
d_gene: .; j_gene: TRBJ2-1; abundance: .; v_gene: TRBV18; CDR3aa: CASSPRRDSYNEQFF; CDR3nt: TGTGCCAGCTCACCACGGCGGGACTCCTACAATGAGCAGTTCTTC
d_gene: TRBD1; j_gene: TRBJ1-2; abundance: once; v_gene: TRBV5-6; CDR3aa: CASSLEGTGGRGYTF; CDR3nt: TGTGCCAGCAGCTTGGAAGGGACAGGGGGCCGAGGCTACACCTTC
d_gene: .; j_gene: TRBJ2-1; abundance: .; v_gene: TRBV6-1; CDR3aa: CASSESKGVVKEQFF; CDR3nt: TGTGCCAGCAGTGAATCGAAGGGGGTCGTGAAGGAGCAGTTCTTC
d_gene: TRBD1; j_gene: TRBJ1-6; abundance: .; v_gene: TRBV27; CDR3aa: CASSPYTPRQGINSPLHF; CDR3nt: TGTGCCAGCAGCCCTTATACCCCCCGACAGGGGATCAATTCACCCCTCCACTTT
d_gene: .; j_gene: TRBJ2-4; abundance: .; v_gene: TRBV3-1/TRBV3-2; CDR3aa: CASSFRQIQYF; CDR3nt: TGTGCCAGCAGCTTCCGACAAATTCAGTACTTC
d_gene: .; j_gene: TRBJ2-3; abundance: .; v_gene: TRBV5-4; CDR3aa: CASSLNLFTDTQYF; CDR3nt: TGTGCCAGCAGCTTGAATCTGTTCACAGATACGCAGTATTTT
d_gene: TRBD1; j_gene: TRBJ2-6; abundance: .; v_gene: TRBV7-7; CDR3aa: CASSLRVPGQPTSGANVLTF; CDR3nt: TGTGCCAGCAGCTTAAGGGTACCGGGACAGCCTACCTCTGGGGCCAACGTCCTGACTTTC
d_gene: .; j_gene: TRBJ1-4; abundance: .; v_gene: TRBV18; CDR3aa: CASSPRRGGDEKLFF; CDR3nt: TGTGCCAGCTCACCGAGACGTGGGGGCGATGAAAAACTGTTTTTT
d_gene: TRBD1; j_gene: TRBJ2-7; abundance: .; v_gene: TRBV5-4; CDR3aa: CASRRDRGPQQYF; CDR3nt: TGTGCCAGCAGGCGGGACAGGGGACCGCAGCAGTACTTC
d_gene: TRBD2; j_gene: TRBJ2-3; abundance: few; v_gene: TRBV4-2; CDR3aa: CASSQEGASGSTDTQYF; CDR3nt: TGTGCCAGCAGCCAAGAGGGGGCTAGCGGGAGCACAGATACGCAGTATTTT
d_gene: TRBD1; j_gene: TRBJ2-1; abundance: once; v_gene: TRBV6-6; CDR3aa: CASSQGQGAHSEQFF; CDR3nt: TGTGCCAGCAGTCAGGGACAGGGGGCTCACAGTGAGCAGTTCTTC
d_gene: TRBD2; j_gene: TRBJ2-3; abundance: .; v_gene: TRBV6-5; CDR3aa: CASSPAGLAGIHRYF; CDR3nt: TGTGCCAGCAGCCCGGCAGGACTAGCGGGGATCCACCGGTATTTT
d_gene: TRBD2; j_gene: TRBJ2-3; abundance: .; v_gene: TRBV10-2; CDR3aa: CASSESLLAGVTDTQYF; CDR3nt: TGCGCCAGCAGTGAGTCGTTACTAGCGGGAGTAACGGATACGCAGTATTTT
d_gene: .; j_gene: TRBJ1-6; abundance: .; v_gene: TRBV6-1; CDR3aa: CASSELRAGIGDNSPLHF; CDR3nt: TGTGCCAGCAGTGAACTAAGGGCAGGGATAGGGGATAATTCACCCCTCCACTTT
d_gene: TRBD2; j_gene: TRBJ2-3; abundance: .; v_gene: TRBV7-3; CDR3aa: CASSFRSSGSGTDTQYF; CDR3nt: TGTGCCAGCAGCTTTCGTAGTAGCGGGAGTGGCACAGATACGCAGTATTTT
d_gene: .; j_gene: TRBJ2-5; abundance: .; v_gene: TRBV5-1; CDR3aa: CASSLGTEETQYF; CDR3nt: TGCGCCAGCAGCCTTGGTACAGAAGAGACCCAGTACTTC
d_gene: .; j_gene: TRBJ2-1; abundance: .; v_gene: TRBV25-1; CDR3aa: CASSRTTEPSNEQFF; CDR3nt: TGTGCCAGCAGTAGGACAACCGAACCATCCAATGAGCAGTTCTTC
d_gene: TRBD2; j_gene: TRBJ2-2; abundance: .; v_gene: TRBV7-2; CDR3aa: CASSRQRTSRNTGELFF; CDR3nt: TGTGCCAGCAGCCGGCAAAGGACTAGCAGGAACACCGGGGAGCTGTTTTTT
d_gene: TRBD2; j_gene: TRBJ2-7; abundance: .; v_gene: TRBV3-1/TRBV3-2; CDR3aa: CASSQVATSGRGQYF; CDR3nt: TGTGCCAGCAGCCAAGTGGCGACTAGCGGGAGAGGGCAGTACTTC
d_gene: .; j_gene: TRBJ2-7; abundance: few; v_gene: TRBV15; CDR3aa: CATSRPDTYEQYF; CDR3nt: TGTGCCACCAGCAGACCTGACACCTACGAGCAGTACTTC
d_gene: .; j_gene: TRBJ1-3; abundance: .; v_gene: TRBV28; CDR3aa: CASSISGKSGNTIYF; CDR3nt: TGTGCCAGCAGTATCTCGGGGAAGTCTGGAAACACCATATATTTT
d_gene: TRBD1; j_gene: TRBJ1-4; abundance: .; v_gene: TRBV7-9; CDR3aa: CASSLMTGSNEKLFF; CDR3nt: TGTGCCAGCAGCTTAATGACAGGGAGTAATGAAAAACTGTTTTTT
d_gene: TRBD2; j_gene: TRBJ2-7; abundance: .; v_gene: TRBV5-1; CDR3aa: CASSLAGGAGEQYF; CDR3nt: TGCGCCAGCAGCTTGGCGGGAGGGGCGGGCGAGCAGTACTTC
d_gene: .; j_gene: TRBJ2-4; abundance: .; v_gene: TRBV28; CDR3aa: CASSPPGAYAKNIQYF; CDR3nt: TGTGCCAGCAGTCCCCCAGGGGCGTACGCCAAAAACATTCAGTACTTC
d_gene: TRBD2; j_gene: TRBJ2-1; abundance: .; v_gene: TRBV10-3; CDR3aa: CAIAGTSNEQFF; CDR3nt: TGTGCCATCGCCGGGACTAGCAATGAGCAGTTCTTC